The 3 T cell receptor beta chains listed next were all sequenced from one sample in a study of a mutant IDH1 vaccine in newly diagnosed glioma. The time point was: week 11, during vaccination. Each dose delivered 300 ug of mutant IDH1 20-mer peptide subcutaneously with imiquimod. The antigens these receptors bind are not known. Using immunoSEQ multiplex PCR, the repertoire was profiled, and TCRdb retains in-frame clones only, with some absent. The sample lists about 30,000 clones, approximately 78% occurring once. The sequenced sample was PBMCs, obtained from a glioma patient whose treatment included an IDH1 peptide vaccine. All receptors derive from a man aged 25 to 45 with glioma.

The genes are TRBV7-9 and TRBJ2-5, with 8 nucleotides matching TRBD1. Germline V gene sequence: CDR1 SEHNR, CDR2 FQNEAQ (reference sequence). The CDR3 is made up of 16 amino acids. J lost 0 bases, V lost 5 bases, and 8 bases had no gene match. The CDR3 spells CASSLRTGPDQETQYF. Here the CDR3 DNA reads TGTGCCAGCAGCCTTCGGACAGGGCCAGACCAAGAGACCCAGTACTTC.

The chain has TRBV27 and TRBJ2-7; maybe TRBD2 (6 bases). The CDR3 runs to 16 residues. The V and J ends lost 4 bases and 1 base respectively, with 17 bases between them. Germline values: CDR1 MNHEY, CDR2 SMNVEV (reference sequence). The CDR3, as DNA: TGTGCCAGCAGTTCCTCAGGTAGGCGGGATTCCTACGAGCAGTACTTC. This translates into CASSSSGRRDSYEQYF.

The chain combines TRBV4-1 with TRBJ1-5, with D possibly being TRBD1 (5 bases). The V gene lost 4 bases and the J gene lost 0 bases, with 13 bases spanning the gap. Per the germline V gene, CDR1 is MGHRA and CDR2 is YSYEKL. The CDR3 is 16 amino acids. The chain's CDR3 is CASSPDGTLSNQPQHF. CDR3 sequence (DNA): TGCGCCAGCAGCCCCGATGGGACGCTTAGCAATCAGCCCCAGCATTTT.